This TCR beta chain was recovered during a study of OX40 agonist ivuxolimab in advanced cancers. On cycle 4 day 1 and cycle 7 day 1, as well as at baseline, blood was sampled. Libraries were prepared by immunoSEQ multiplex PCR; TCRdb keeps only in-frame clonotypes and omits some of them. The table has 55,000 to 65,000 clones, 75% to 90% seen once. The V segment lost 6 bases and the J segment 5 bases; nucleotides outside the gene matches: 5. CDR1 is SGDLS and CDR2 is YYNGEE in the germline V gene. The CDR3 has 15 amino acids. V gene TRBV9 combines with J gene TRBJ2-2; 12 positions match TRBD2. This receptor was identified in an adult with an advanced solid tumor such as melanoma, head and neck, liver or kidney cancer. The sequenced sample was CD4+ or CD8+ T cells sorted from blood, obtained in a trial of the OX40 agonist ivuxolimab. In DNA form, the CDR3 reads TGTGCCAGCACAAGGACTAGCGGGAATACCGGGGAGCTGTTTTTT. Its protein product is CASTRTSGNTGELFF.